The entry below describes one TCR beta chain. Antigen: not known. The data are from a study of T-cell reconstitution after alpha-beta-depleted transplantation in children. The study's findings and limits: Some patients' high day-60 TCRbeta diversity was traced to surviving recipient T cells and thymic progenitors. Several hundred rapidly expanded clones from non-depleted graft cells reportedly supplied alpha-beta T cells about two months post-transplant. Once a year had passed after transplant, T-cell counts and diversity came mostly from newly produced T cells.

The TCRbeta library was prepared with unique molecular identifiers. TCRdb itself ran the PCR reads through MiXCR, one entry per CDR3 protein. The table shows roughly 570,000 distinct CDR3 sequences, with roughly a quarter occurring only once. This CDR3 is 15 amino acids long. The germline V gene encodes CDR1 SGDLS and CDR2 YYNGEE. The ends lost 4 bases at V and 6 bases at J; junction bases unmatched: 6. The source material was PBMCs, sampled before TCRalphabeta/CD19-depleted stem cell transplant. This TCR was recovered from a boy less than two years old with Wiskott-Aldrich syndrome, due to receive a stem cell transplant. V gene TRBV9 combines with J gene TRBJ2-7, with TRBD2 matching over 14 bases. The CDR3 spells CASSPGLAGVLEQYF. CDR3 nucleotide sequence: TGTGCCAGCAGCCCGGGACTAGCGGGAGTTCTCGAGCAGTACTTC.